A selection of T cell receptor beta chains follows, all from one sample in a study of T cells in localized non-small cell lung cancer. The repertoire was sequenced with immunoSEQ multiplex PCR; TCRdb's copy has only in-frame clones and lacks some. Among 75,000 to 85,000 clones listed, around 81% were seen once. This sample comprised peripheral blood, obtained before any cancer treatment. These receptors were obtained from a female donor older than 55 with stage I lung adenocarcinoma. The conserved cysteine and the conserved F or W are not part of the CDR3 here.

ASSSSPGSNYEQY,13,TRBV7-2
AWRRGGLSSGANVLT,15,TRBV30
ASSIAGVPETQY,12,TRBV19
ASSLGASGGASNSDTQY,17,TRBV7-8
ASRGQGANEAF,11,TRBV11-2
ASSVVGRASGNEQF,14,TRBV9
ASSVVLGNEQF,11,TRBV9
ASSSEGGGYQPQH,13,TRBV27
ASSLVAIRPITSGNTIY,17,TRBV7-2
ATSRVREGTEAF,12,TRBV15
ASSLGQNPAYEQY,13,TRBV7-6
ASSPGQGGSYNEQF,14,TRBV19
ASSVGEGGRERTEAF,15,TRBV9
ASSFSGTNNQPQH,13,TRBV7-2
ASSQGTGLAGESYEQY,16,TRBV4-2
ASSRAVTMGYT,11,TRBV25-1
ASSSSTGGLETQY,13,TRBV5-5
AWSDSIYGYT,10,TRBV30
ASSLVGLRNYGYT,13,TRBV5-4
ATQNSRTGGAPQH,13,TRBV15
ASTARQGGEQY,11,TRBV10-2
ASSLLGGDRADTQY,14,TRBV7-9
AISLDRGADGYT,12,TRBV10-3
ASSIMGTSGFTYNEQF,16,TRBV5-8
ASSAEGYEQY,10,TRBV6-1
ASSAGMSGNQPQH,13,TRBV5-4